The 32 T cell receptor beta chains below were found in one sample sequenced in a study of cytomegalovirus exposure and HLA in healthy donors. The PCR was carried out with 60 Vbeta primers and 13 Jbeta primers. The method was immunoSEQ multiplex PCR; TCRdb's version includes in-frame clones alone and lacks a portion of them. The sample has some 150,000 clones; 77% are singletons. The sample consisted of PBMCs. Receptors were obtained from a male donor in good health and CMV-seronegative.

The CDR3 bases are TGTGCCAGCGAGCGCGAGCGGCCCACAGATACGCAGTATTTT. Its translation: CASERERPTDTQYF. V and J are TRBV6-1 and TRBJ2-3; possibly TRBD2 for D (5 bases). Germline CDR1 and CDR2: MNHNS and SASEGT. V lost 8 bases and J 2 bases, leaving 14 bases between the germline ends. The CDR3 length is 14 residues.

Only a few counts were recorded for this clone. This chain joins TRBV2 and TRBJ2-7, with 8 nucleotides matching TRBD2. V shed 0 bases and J 4 bases; nucleotides not matched to a gene: 5. The length of the CDR3 is 15 residues. The V gene's germline CDR1 is SNHLY and CDR2 FYNNEI. This chain's CDR3 is CASSEASGSMYEQYF. The CDR3 DNA reads TGTGCCAGCAGTGAAGCAAGCGGGAGTATGTACGAGCAGTACTTC.

The chain has TRBV28 and TRBJ2-7; D might be TRBD2 (5 bases). V lost 6 bases, J lost 0 bases, and 6 bases lay in between. Germline CDR1 reads MDHEN; CDR2 reads SYDVKM. This CDR3 spans 12 amino acids. The CDR3: CASSRGSYEQYF. Written as DNA, the CDR3 is TGTGCCAGCAGCCGGGGCTCCTACGAGCAGTACTTC.

As DNA, the CDR3 is TGTGCCAGTAGTACCGGTCTTGGAAACACCATATATTTT. This codes for CASSTGLGNTIYF. The chain joins TRBV19 to TRBJ1-3; D is ambiguous. The V gene's germline CDR1 is LNHDA and CDR2 SQIVND (reference sequence). CDR3 length: 13 residues. V lost 4 bases to trimming and J lost 3 bases, with 7 bases between them.

The V call is TRBV4-3, the J call TRBJ1-2, with D possibly matching TRBD1 (5 bases). CDR1 LGHNA and CDR2 YSLEER come from the germline V gene. This CDR3 is 14 amino acids long. V shed 0 bases and J shed 8 bases, with 13 bases lying between them. The CDR3 nucleotides are TGCGCCAGCAGCCAAGAAACAGGTGTTATGGGCTACACCTTC. Amino acid sequence: CASSQETGVMGYTF.

This chain uses TRBV6-6 with TRBJ1-1; 8 bases align to TRBD1. The length of the CDR3 is 14 residues. V was pared by 7 bases and J by 5 bases, with 9 bases of the junction left unmatched. The germline V gene has CDR1 MNHNY and CDR2 SVGAGI (reference sequence). CDR3 DNA: TGTGCCAGCACCTTGACAGGGGAGGTGACTGAAGCTTTCTTT. Translation: CASTLTGEVTEAFF.

To note about this clone: Here the CDR3 omits its conserved ending phenylalanine or tryptophan, so a read error is the likely source. The chain links TRBV7-9 to TRBJ1-2, with TRBD1 matching over 10 bases. Looked up from germline, CDR1 is SEHNR and CDR2 is FQNEAQ (reference sequence). The CDR3 totals 15 residues. V lost 5 bases, J lost 4 bases, and 7 bases stayed unmatched. Here the CDR3 reads CASSPGGQGLYGYTS. CDR3 nucleotide sequence: TGTGCCAGCAGCCCGGGGGGACAGGGGCTCTATGGCTACACCTCC.

The V gene is TRBV9, the J gene TRBJ2-7; D unclear. From germline, CDR1 is SGDLS and CDR2 YYNGEE. Trimming stripped 0 bases from V and 3 bases from J, with 7 bases between. CDR3 length: 13 residues. The DNA of the CDR3 is TGTGCCAGCAGCGTAGCGGTCGGCTACGAGCAGTACTTC. It specifies CASSVAVGYEQYF.

The genes are TRBV21-1 and TRBJ1-6; the D segment call TRBD1 is taken from the table without a DNA check. TRBV21-1 constitutes a pseudogene. This CDR3 spans 16 amino acids. The CDR3 is CASSKEGTGVNSPLHF. CDR3 nucleotide sequence: TGTGCCAGCAGCAAAGAAGGGACAGGGGTGAATTCACCCCTCCACTTT.

This clone was observed once. V gene TRBV27 combines with J gene TRBJ1-2; 9 bases are shared with TRBD1. CDR1 is MNHEY and CDR2 is SMNVEV in the germline V gene (reference sequence). Trimming took 5 bases from V and 2 from J; bases not matched to a gene: 6. The CDR3 loop spans 15 amino acids. The CDR3 coding sequence is TGTGCCAGCAGTCTTACAGGGGGCCGGAACTATGGCTACACCTTC. It codes for CASSLTGGRNYGYTF.

The rearrangement joins TRBV9 to TRBJ2-1; D is ambiguous. This CDR3 comprises 14 residues. Germline V gene data show CDR1 as SGDLS and CDR2 as YYNGEE. Deletions cut 4 bases from V and 8 bases from J, with 16 bases between. In DNA form, the CDR3 reads TGTGCCAGCAGCCAGAACGGAGTCCTCGATGAGCAGTTCTTC. Encoded protein: CASSQNGVLDEQFF.

This sequence joins TRBV6-5 and TRBJ2-2; 9 positions agree with TRBD2. The V gene's germline CDR1 is MNHEY and CDR2 SVGAGI. The CDR3 contains 15 residues. The ends lost 6 bases at V and 9 bases at J; junction bases unmatched: 11. CDR3 loop: CASSIPGGLARELFF. CDR3 in DNA: TGTGCCAGCAGCATACCGGGGGGACTAGCAAGGGAGCTGTTTTTT.

This clone has only a few counts. V is TRBV7-6 and J is TRBJ2-5; 12 nucleotides align to TRBD2. This CDR3 has 17 amino acids. Looked up from germline, CDR1 is SGHVS and CDR2 is FNYEAQ. The V gene end was trimmed by 2 bases and the J gene end by 5 bases; junction bases not matched to a gene: 9. CDR3 nucleotide sequence: TGTGCCAGCAGCTTAAGGACTAGCGGGACTTGGGGGGAGACCCAGTACTTC. Residues: CASSLRTSGTWGETQYF. The full variable domain, its missing parts supplied by reference TRBV7-6 and TRBJ2-5, is GAGVSQSPRYKVTKRGQDVALRCDPISGHVSLYWYRQALGQGPEFLTYFNYEAQQDKSGLPNDRFSAERPEGSISTLTIQRTEQRDSAMYRCASSLRTSGTWGETQYFGPGTRLLVL.

V and J are TRBV6-5 and TRBJ2-7; 12 nucleotides align to TRBD2. Unmatched junction bases numbered 8, after V lost 5 bases and J lost 9 bases. Germline CDR1 MNHEY, CDR2 SVGAGI. This CDR3 has 14 amino acids. The CDR3 DNA is TGTGCCAGCAGTCCTAGCGGGGGGGCCTTTAGGCAGTACTTC. It codes for CASSPSGGAFRQYF.

The V and J genes are TRBV10-3 and TRBJ1-1, with D possibly TRBD1 on 6 matching bases. Germline CDR1 and CDR2: ENHRY and SYGVKD. Trimming pared 4 bases from V and 5 bases from J, leaving 11 bases between. The CDR3 consists of 13 residues. The CDR3 is CAISVQGGTEAFF. The CDR3 DNA reads as TGTGCCATCAGTGTACAGGGTGGGACTGAAGCTTTCTTT.

This sequence joins TRBV7-2 and TRBJ2-3; the D gene is possibly TRBD2 (7 bases). Germline-derived CDR1 and CDR2 are SGHTA and FQGNSA. V was shortened by 2 bases and J by 10 bases, with 19 bases between the two germline ends. The CDR3 is 15 residues long. CDR3 bases: TGTGCCAGCAGCTTACCCCCTCGGGGGGCCATGGCGCAGTATTTT. Protein product: CASSLPPRGAMAQYF.

This sequence joins TRBV25-1 and TRBJ1-4, with a possible D match to TRBD1 (5 bases). Per the germline V gene, CDR1 is MGHDK and CDR2 is SYGVNS. The CDR3 extends over 16 amino acids. With 1 base removed from V and 7 bases from J, the gap between germline ends came to 16 bases. This chain's CDR3 is CASSEFSGQGGEKLFF. The CDR3 DNA reads TGTGCCAGCAGTGAATTTTCCGGGCAGGGCGGTGAAAAACTGTTTTTT.

This sequence joins TRBV6-5 and TRBJ2-2; TRBD1 matches 11 bases. Germline CDR1 and CDR2: MNHEY and SVGAGI. This CDR3 is built from 14 residues. Germline trimming cut 7 bases from V and 5 bases from J; bases unmatched to any gene: 3. In nucleotides, the CDR3 is TGTGCCAGCATTGGGACAGGGGGTACCGGGGAGCTGTTTTTT. Its translation is CASIGTGGTGELFF.

The chain combines TRBV9 with TRBJ2-4; 9 bases align to TRBD1. The CDR3 extends over 16 amino acids. Germline V CDR1 and CDR2: SGDLS, YYNGEE. V trimming: 2 bases; J trimming: 2 bases; junction bases outside the gene matches: 5. The CDR3 loop reads CASSVRDRATKNIQYF. The CDR3 nucleotides read TGTGCCAGCAGCGTCAGGGACAGGGCAACCAAAAACATTCAGTACTTC.

The rearrangement links TRBV6-5 to TRBJ1-1; the D is unclear. The CDR3 length is 15 residues. With 6 bases removed from V and 4 bases from J, the gap between germline ends came to 18 bases. The V gene's germline CDR1 is MNHEY and CDR2 SVGAGI. The CDR3 DNA reads TGTGCCAGCAGCCTGAGGACTGTTGAGGGCACTGAAGCTTTCTTT. Translation gives CASSLRTVEGTEAFF.

V and J are TRBV10-2 and TRBJ2-3, with 8 bases fitting TRBD2. The ends lost 0 bases at V and 5 bases at J; junction bases unmatched: 7. CDR3 length: 16 amino acids. Germline CDR1 WSHSY, CDR2 SAAADI. This chain's CDR3 is CASSESSGGFRDTQYF. The CDR3 DNA reads as TGCGCCAGCAGTGAGTCGAGCGGGGGCTTCAGAGATACGCAGTATTTT.

The chain couples TRBV4-1 to TRBJ1-1, with 7 bases lining up with TRBD1. Per the germline V gene, CDR1 is MGHRA and CDR2 is YSYEKL. The CDR3 loop spans 14 amino acids. The trim removed 5 bases at V and 5 bases at J, leaving 8 bases unmatched. The CDR3 spells CASSVQGSGTEAFF. The CDR3 DNA reads TGCGCCAGCAGCGTACAGGGGTCTGGGACTGAAGCTTTCTTT.

V gene TRBV4-3 combines with J gene TRBJ2-7, with 8 nucleotides matching TRBD1. CDR1 LGHNA and CDR2 YSLEER come from the germline V gene. V dropped 0 bases and J dropped 1; count of bases not matched to a gene: 11. This CDR3 has 18 residues. The DNA of the CDR3 is TGCGCCAGCAGCCAAGATGATGCCTCCCGGGACAGGTCCTACGAGCAGTACTTC. Translation gives CASSQDDASRDRSYEQYF.

The CDR3 DNA reads TGTGCCAGCAGTGATTGGGCCAGCCGAGAACGGAATGAGCAGTTCTTC. Residues: CASSDWASRERNEQFF. This sequence joins TRBV6-4 and TRBJ2-1; D unresolved. The CDR3 consists of 16 residues. Germline values: CDR1 MRHNA, CDR2 SNTAGT. With 3 bases removed from V and 7 bases from J, the gap between germline ends came to 19 bases.

In this sample, this clone turned up a few times. The rearrangement links TRBV7-9 to TRBJ1-2; TRBD1 aligns across 7 bases. The CDR3 is 14 residues long. V shed 4 bases, J shed 2 bases, and the junction held 4 bases outside the gene matches. Germline V lookup: CDR1 SEHNR, CDR2 FQNEAQ (reference sequence). CDR3 sequence: CASSSRDRNYGYTF. The CDR3 DNA sequence: TGTGCCAGCAGCTCCCGGGACAGAAACTATGGCTACACCTTC. Supplemented by reference TRBV7-9 and TRBJ1-2, the full variable domain reads DTGVSQNPRHKITKRGQNVTFRCDPISEHNRLYWYRQTLGQGPEFLTYFQNEAQLEKSRLLSDRFSAERPKGSFSTLEIQRTEQGDSAMYLCASSSRDRNYGYTFGSGTRLTVV.

The rearrangement uses TRBV11-2 and TRBJ1-5; 7 positions agree with TRBD1. The CDR3 is 15 amino acids. Germline V gene sequence: CDR1 SGHAT, CDR2 FQNNGV. Trimming took 4 bases from V and 8 from J; bases not matched to a gene: 11. For the CDR3, the DNA is TGTGCCAGCAGCTCTCACCCAGGGGGTGTAGAGCCCCAGCATTTT. This gives the protein CASSSHPGGVEPQHF.

V usage is TRBV2 and J usage is TRBJ2-1; 8 bases fit TRBD1. CDR1 and CDR2 (germline): SNHLY, FYNNEI. With 4 bases clipped from V and 8 bases from J, the junction kept 7 bases outside the gene matches. This CDR3 is 14 amino acids long. The DNA for the CDR3 is TGTGCCAGCAGTGGGCCAGGGGGCTTGGATGAGCAGTTCTTC. Translating gives CASSGPGGLDEQFF. The whole variable domain, filled in from reference TRBV2 and TRBJ2-1, reads EPEVTQTPSHQVTQMGQEVILRCVPISNHLYFYWYRQILGQKVEFLVSFYNNEISEKSEIFDDQFSVERPDGSNFTLKIRSTKLEDSAMYFCASSGPGGLDEQFFGPGTRLTVL.

This clone was seen just once. The CDR3 spells CASSPGNNEQFF. The DNA of the CDR3 is TGTGCCAGCAGTCCAGGAAACAATGAGCAGTTCTTC. The chain employs TRBV6-5 and TRBJ2-1; D not certain. The V gene lost 5 bases and the J gene lost 5 bases, with 7 bases spanning the gap. The CDR3 extends over 12 amino acids. Germline CDR1 MNHEY, CDR2 SVGAGI.

This clone was observed a single time. The chain links TRBV7-8 to TRBJ2-5; possible D gene TRBD2, 5 bases. Trimming removed 5 bases from V and 5 bases from J, with 21 bases in between. This CDR3 is built from 16 residues. In germline, CDR1 is SGHVS, CDR2 FQNEAQ. The CDR3, as DNA: TGTGCCAGCAGCCTCGGTCGTGGGGAGATTCAGGAGACCCAGTACTTC. Protein: CASSLGRGEIQETQYF.

In this sample, this clone turned up a few times. The chain is built from TRBV21-1 and TRBJ2-7; TRBD1 is taken as the D call from the table, unchecked against the DNA. TRBV21-1 is a recognized pseudogene. This CDR3 spans 16 amino acids. The CDR3 DNA reads TGTGCCAGCAGTTCCGGCGAGGGACAGGGAGCCTACGAGCAGTACTTC. This codes for CASSSGEGQGAYEQYF.

The table lists this clone with a few counts. V and J are TRBV7-9 and TRBJ1-5; 7 bases fit TRBD1. Germline trimming cut 6 bases from V and 2 bases from J; bases unmatched to any gene: 10. The germline CDR1 and CDR2 sequences are SEHNR and FQNEAQ (reference sequence). This CDR3 spans 16 amino acids. The CDR3, as DNA: TGTGCCAGCAGTCCAGAGGGGGCGCGTGGCAATCAGCCCCAGCATTTT. Its translation is CASSPEGARGNQPQHF. The full variable domain, completed using reference TRBV7-9 and TRBJ1-5, is DTGVSQNPRHKITKRGQNVTFRCDPISEHNRLYWYRQTLGQGPEFLTYFQNEAQLEKSRLLSDRFSAERPKGSFSTLEIQRTEQGDSAMYLCASSPEGARGNQPQHFGDGTRLSIL.

This chain links TRBV6-5 with TRBJ1-1; 8 bases match TRBD1. Germline values: CDR1 MNHEY, CDR2 SVGAGI. The junction had 7 bases not matched to a gene; V was cut back by 6 bases and J by 1 base. CDR3 size: 15 residues. The CDR3 protein is CASRKGQGENTEAFF. CDR3 sequence (DNA): TGTGCCAGCAGAAAAGGACAGGGCGAGAACACTGAAGCTTTCTTT.